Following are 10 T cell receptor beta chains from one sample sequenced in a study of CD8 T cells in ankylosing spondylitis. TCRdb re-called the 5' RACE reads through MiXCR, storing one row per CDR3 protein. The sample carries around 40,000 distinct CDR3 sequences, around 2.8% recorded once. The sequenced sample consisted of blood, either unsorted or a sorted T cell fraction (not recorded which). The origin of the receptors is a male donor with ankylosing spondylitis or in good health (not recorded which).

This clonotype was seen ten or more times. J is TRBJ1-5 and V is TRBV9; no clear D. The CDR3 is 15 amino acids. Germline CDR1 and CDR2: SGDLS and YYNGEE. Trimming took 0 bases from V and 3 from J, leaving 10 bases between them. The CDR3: CASSVGGRTNQPQHF. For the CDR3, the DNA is TGTGCCAGCAGCGTAGGAGGTCGGACCAATCAGCCCCAGCATTTT.

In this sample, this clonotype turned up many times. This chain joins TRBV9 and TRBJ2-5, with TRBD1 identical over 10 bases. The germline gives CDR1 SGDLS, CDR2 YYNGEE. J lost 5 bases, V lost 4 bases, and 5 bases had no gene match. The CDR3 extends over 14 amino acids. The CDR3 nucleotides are TGTGCCAGCAGCCCAGGACAGGGGGTGGAGACCCAGTACTTC. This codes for CASSPGQGVETQYF.

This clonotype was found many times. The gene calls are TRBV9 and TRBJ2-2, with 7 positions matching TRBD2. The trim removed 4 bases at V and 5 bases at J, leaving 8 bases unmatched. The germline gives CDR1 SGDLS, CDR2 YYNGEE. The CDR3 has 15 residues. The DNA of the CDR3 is TGTGCCAGCAGCCTCGACCGGGGAGGGACCGGGGAGCTGTTTTTT. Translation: CASSLDRGGTGELFF.

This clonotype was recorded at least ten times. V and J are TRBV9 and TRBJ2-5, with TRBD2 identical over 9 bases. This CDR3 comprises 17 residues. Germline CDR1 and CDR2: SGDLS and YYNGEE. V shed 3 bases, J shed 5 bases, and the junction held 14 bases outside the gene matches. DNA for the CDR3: TGTGCCAGCAGCGAACCCGCGGGAGGGCCTGGTAGGGAGACCCAGTACTTC. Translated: CASSEPAGGPGRETQYF.

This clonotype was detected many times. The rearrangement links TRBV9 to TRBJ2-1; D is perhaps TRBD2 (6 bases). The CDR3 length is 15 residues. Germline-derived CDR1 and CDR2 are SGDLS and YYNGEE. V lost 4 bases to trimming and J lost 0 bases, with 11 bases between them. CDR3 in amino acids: CASSLSGVSYNEQFF. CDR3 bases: TGTGCCAGCAGCCTTTCGGGAGTCTCCTACAATGAGCAGTTCTTC.

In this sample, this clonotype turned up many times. The CDR3 protein is CASGEQLDGNSPLHF. The CDR3 bases are TGTGCCAGCGGCGAACAGTTAGATGGGAATTCACCCCTCCACTTT. J is TRBJ1-6 and V is TRBV9; no clear D. Germline CDR1 SGDLS, CDR2 YYNGEE. V lost 7 bases and J 7 bases, leaving 18 bases between the germline ends. There are 15 residues in the CDR3.

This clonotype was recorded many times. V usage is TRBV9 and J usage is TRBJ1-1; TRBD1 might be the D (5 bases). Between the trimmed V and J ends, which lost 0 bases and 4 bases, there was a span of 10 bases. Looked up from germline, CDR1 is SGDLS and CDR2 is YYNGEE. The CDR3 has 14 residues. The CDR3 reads CASSVAGGITEAFF. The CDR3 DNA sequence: TGTGCCAGCAGCGTAGCCGGGGGGATCACTGAAGCTTTCTTT.

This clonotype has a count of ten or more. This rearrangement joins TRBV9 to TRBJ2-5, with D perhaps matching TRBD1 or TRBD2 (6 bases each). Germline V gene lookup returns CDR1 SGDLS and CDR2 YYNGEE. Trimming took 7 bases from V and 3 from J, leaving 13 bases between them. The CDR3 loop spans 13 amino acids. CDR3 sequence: CASAGGGKETQYF. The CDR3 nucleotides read TGTGCCAGCGCCGGGGGCGGGAAAGAGACCCAGTACTTC.

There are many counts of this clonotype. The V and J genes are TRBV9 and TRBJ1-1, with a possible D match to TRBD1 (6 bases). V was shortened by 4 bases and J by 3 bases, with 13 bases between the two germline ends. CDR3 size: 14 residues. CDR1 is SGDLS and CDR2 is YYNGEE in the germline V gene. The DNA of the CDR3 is TGTGCCAGCAGCCGAGACGCAGGGGACACTGAAGCTTTCTTT. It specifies CASSRDAGDTEAFF.

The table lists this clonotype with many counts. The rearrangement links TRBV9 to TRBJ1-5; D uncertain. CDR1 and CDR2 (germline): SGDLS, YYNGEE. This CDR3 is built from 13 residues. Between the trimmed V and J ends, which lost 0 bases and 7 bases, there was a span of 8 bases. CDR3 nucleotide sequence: TGTGCCAGCAGCGTAGACTACGCCCAGCCCCAGCATTTT. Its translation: CASSVDYAQPQHF. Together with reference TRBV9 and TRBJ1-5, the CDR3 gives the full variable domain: DSGVTQTPKHLITATGQRVTLRCSPRSGDLSVYWYQQSLDQGLQFLIQYYNGEERAKGNILERFSAQQFPDLHSELNLSSLELGDSALYFCASSVDYAQPQHFGDGTRLSIL.